This T cell receptor (beta chain) was retrieved from a study of vaccination and CD4 T cells after COVID-19. Study in general: Drawing of post-COVID samples took place a median roughly 97 days after diagnosis (range 35 to 161).

CDR1 and CDR2 (germline): SGHTA, FQGNSA. V was pared by 5 bases and J by 4 bases, with 17 bases between. The CDR3 is 16 residues long. This clonotype was seen only a few times. Its antigen is still unknown. As for treatment: approximately nine-day PBMC culture with coronavirus spike peptide pools or control peptides (ViraFEST assay). The study's findings and limits: The rise in median SARS-CoV-2-reactive clonotypes, from around 20 to 38, was not significant. The analysis of convalescent patients involved relatively few individuals and lacked early post-infection timepoints.

Once obtained from cultured CD4+ T cells, the DNA was sequenced using the Oncomine TCR Beta short-read assay. TCRdb ran MiXCR on the PCR reads and lists one entry per CDR3 protein. Among 15,000 to 20,000 distinct CDR3 sequences, approximately 59% were seen once, and the ten largest hold 4.5% to 6.5%. The receptor comes from a human donor who had recovered from COVID-19. This specimen consisted of CD4+ T cells from blood, cultured in vitro, obtained after SARS-CoV-2 vaccination. The J gene is TRBJ2-2, the V gene TRBV7-2, with a possible D match to TRBD1 (5 bases). The CDR3 DNA follows: TGTGCCAGCAGCCTAAATCCCGCAGGGCCCACCGGGGAGCTGTTTTTT. Its protein is CASSLNPAGPTGELFF.